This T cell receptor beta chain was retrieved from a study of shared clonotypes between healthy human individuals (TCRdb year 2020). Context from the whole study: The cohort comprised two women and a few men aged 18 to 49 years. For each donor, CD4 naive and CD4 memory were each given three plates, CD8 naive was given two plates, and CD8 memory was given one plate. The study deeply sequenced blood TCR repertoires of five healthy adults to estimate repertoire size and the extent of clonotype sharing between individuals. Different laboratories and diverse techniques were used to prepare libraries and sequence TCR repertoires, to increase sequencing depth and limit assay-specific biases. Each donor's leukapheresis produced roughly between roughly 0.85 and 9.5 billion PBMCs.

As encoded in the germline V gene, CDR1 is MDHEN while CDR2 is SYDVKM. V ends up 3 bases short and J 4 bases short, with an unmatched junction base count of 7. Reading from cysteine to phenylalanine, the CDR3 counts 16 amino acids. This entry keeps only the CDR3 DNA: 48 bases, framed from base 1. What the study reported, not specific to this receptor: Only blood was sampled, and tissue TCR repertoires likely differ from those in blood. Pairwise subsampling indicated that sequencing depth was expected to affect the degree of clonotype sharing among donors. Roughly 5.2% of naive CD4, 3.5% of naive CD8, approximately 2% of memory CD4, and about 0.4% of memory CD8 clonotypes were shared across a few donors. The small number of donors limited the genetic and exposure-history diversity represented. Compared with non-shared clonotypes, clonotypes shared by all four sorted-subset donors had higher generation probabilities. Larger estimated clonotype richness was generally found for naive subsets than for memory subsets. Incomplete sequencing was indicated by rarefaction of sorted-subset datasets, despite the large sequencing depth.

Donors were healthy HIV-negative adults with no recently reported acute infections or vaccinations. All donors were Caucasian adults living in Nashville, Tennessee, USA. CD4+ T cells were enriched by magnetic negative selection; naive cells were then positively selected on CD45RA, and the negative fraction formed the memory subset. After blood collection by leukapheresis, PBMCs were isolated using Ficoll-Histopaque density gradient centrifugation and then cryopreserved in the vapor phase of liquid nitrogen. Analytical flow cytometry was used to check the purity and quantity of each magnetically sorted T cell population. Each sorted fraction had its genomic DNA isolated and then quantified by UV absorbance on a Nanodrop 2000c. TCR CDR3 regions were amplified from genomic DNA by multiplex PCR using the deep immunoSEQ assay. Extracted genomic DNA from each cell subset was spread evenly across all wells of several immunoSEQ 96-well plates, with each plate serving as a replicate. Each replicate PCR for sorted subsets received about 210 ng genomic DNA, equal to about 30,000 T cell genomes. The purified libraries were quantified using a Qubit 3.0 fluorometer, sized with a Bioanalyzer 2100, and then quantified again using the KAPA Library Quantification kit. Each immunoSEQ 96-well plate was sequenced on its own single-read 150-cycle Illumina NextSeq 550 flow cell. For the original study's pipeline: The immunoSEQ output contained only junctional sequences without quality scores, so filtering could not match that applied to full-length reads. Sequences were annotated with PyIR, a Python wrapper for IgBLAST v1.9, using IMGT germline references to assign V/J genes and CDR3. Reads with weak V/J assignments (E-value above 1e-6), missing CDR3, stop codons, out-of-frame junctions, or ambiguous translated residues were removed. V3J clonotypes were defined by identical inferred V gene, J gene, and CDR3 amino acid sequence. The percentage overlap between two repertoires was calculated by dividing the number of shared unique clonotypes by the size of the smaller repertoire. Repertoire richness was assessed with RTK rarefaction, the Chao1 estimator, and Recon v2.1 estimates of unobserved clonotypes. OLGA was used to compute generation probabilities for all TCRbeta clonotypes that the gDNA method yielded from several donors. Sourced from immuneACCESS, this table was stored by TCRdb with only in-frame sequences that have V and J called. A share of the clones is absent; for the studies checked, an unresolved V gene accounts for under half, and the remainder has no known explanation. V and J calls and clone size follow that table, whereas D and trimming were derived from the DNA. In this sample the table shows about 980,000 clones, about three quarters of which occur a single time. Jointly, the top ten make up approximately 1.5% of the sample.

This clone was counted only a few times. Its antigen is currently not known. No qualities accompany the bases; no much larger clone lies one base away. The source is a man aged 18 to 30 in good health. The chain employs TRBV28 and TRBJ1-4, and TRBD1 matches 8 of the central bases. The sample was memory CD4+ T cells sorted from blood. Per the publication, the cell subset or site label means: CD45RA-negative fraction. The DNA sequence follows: TGTGCCAGCAGTTTGGTCCAGGGGGCCCGTAATGAAAAACTGTTTTTT. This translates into CASSLVQGARNEKLFF.